This T cell receptor beta chain was sequenced in a study of T cell responses to AZD1222 COVID-19 vaccine. This clone was found a few times. The germline CDR1 and CDR2 sequences are LNHDA and SQIVND (reference sequence). This CDR3 is 15 amino acids long. The J segment lost 4 bases and the V segment lost 0 bases, leaving 5 bases of the junction unmatched. The table came from immunoSEQ multiplex PCR; TCRdb's copy has only in-frame clones and leaves some out. Here the sample spans just over 150,000 clones, around nine tenths being singletons. The material was peripheral blood, obtained 28 days after the second AZD1222 dose. The genes are TRBV19 and TRBJ2-5, with 7 bases fitting TRBD1. The origin of this receptor is an adult who received the AZD1222 COVID-19 vaccine. The CDR3 bases are TGTGCCAGTAGTATAGATCGGACAGGTAGAGAGACCCAGTACTTC. It encodes CASSIDRTGRETQYF.